This TCR beta chain was documented in a study of blood T cell repertoires in COVID-19. For the study at large: Samples representing acute and convalescent COVID-19 were sourced from the United States, Italy and Spain.

Clinical history reported by participants formed the basis on which cohorts were assigned. The method was immunoSEQ multiplex PCR; TCRdb's version includes in-frame clones alone and lacks a portion of them. This table holds about 210,000 clones, about 86% found once. The V end was cut by 0 bases, the J end by 8 bases, with 14 bases between. The CDR3 loop spans 15 amino acids. Per germline, CDR1 LGHNA and CDR2 YNFKEQ. The chain recombines TRBV4-2 with TRBJ2-4; D is uncertain. The sample taken for sequencing was PBMCs or T cells enriched from blood (not recorded which). This sequence was found in a woman in her fifties or sixties with acute COVID-19. CDR3 in DNA: TGTGCCAGCAGCCAAGATTATAGTCGAGTGGACATTCAGTACTTC. It codes for CASSQDYSRVDIQYF.